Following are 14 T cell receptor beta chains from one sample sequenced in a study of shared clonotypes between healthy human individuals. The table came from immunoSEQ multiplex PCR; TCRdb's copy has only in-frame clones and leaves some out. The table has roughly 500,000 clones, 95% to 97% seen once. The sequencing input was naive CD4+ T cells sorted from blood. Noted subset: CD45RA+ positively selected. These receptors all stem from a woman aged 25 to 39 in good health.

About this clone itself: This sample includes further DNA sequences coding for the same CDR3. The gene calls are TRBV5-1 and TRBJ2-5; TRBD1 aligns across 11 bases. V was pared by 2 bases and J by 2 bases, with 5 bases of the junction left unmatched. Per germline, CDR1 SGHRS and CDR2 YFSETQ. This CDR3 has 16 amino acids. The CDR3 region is CASSFGDRGGQETQYF. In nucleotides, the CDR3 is TGCGCCAGCAGCTTTGGGGACAGGGGGGGTCAAGAGACCCAGTACTTC.

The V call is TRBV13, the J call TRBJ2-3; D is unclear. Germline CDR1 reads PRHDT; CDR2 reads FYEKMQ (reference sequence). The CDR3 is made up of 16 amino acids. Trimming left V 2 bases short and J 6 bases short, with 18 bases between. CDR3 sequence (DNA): TGTGCCAGCAGCTTAAAGTTTGGCCCCGCCGGGGATACGCAGTATTTT. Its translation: CASSLKFGPAGDTQYF.

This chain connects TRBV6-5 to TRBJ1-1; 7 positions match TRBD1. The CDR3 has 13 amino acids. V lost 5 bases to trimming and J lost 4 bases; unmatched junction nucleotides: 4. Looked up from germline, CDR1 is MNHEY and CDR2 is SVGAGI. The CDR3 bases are TGTGCCAGCAGTACAGGGGTTTCCACTGAAGCTTTCTTT. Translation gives CASSTGVSTEAFF.

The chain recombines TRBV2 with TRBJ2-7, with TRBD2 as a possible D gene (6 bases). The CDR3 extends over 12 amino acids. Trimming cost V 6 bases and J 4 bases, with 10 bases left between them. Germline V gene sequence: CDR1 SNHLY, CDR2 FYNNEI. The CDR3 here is CASRGRTYEQYF. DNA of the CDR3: TGTGCCAGCAGGGGGAGGACTTACGAGCAGTACTTC.

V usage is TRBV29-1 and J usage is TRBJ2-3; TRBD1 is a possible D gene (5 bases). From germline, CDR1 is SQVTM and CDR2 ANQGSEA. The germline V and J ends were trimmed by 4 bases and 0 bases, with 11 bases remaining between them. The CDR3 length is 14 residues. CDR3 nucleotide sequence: TGCAGCGTTGTGGGGCGGCTTAGCACAGATACGCAGTATTTT. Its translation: CSVVGRLSTDTQYF.

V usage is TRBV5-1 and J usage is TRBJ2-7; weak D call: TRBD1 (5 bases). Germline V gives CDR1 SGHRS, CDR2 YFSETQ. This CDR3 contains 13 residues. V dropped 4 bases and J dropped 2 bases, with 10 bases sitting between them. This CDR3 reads CASSTTGAYEQYF. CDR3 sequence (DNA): TGCGCCAGCAGCACCACAGGAGCCTACGAGCAGTACTTC.

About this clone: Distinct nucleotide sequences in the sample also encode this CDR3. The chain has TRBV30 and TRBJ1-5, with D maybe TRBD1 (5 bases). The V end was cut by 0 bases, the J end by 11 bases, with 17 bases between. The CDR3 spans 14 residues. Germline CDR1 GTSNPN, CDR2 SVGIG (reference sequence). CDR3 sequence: CAWSVMGRGGAQHF. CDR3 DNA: TGTGCCTGGAGTGTAATGGGGCGGGGTGGGGCCCAGCATTTT.

CDR3 sequence (DNA): TGTGCCATCGATACCGGGACAGCTTCGAACACCGGGGAGCTGTTTTTT. This translates into CAIDTGTASNTGELFF. The V gene is TRBV28, the J gene TRBJ2-2; 7 bases map to TRBD1. The V gene's germline CDR1 is MDHEN and CDR2 SYDVKM. The CDR3 length is 16 residues. The J segment lost 0 bases and the V segment lost 10 bases, leaving 11 bases of the junction unmatched.

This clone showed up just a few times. CDR3 protein: CASSSTGLVEKLFF. The DNA of the CDR3 is TGCGCCAGCAGCTCCACAGGGTTGGTGGAAAAACTGTTTTTT. This chain uses TRBV4-1 with TRBJ1-4; D may be TRBD1 (6 bases). This CDR3 has 14 amino acids. V lost 5 bases, J lost 8 bases, and 15 bases lay in between. Germline CDR1 is MGHRA and CDR2 is YSYEKL.

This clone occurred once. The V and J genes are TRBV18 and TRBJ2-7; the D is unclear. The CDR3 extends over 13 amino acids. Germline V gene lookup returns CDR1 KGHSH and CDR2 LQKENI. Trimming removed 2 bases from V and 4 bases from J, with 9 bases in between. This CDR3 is CASSPGILYEQYF. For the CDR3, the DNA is TGTGCCAGCTCACCAGGGATCCTATACGAGCAGTACTTC.

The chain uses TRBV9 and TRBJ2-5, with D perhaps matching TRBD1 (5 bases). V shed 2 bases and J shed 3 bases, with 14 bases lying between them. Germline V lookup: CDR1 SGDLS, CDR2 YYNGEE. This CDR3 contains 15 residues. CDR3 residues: CASSVIRDGEETQYF. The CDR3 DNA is TGTGCCAGCAGCGTCATCAGGGATGGAGAAGAGACCCAGTACTTC. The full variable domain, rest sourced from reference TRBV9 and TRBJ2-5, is DSGVTQTPKHLITATGQRVTLRCSPRSGDLSVYWYQQSLDQGLQFLIQYYNGEERAKGNILERFSAQQFPDLHSELNLSSLELGDSALYFCASSVIRDGEETQYFGPGTRLLVL.

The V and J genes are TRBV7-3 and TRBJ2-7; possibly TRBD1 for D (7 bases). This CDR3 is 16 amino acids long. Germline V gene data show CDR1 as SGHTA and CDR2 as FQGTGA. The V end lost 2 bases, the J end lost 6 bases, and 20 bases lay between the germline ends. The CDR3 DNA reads TGTGCCAGCAGCTTAGTCCGGCCAGGGGGGAGGCTCGAGCAGTACTTC. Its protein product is CASSLVRPGGRLEQYF.

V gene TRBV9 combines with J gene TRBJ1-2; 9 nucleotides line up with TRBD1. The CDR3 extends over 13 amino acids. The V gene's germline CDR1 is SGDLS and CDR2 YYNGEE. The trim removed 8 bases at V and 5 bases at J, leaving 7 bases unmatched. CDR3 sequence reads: CARETGGEYGYTF. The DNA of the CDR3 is TGTGCCAGAGAGACAGGGGGGGAGTATGGCTACACCTTC.

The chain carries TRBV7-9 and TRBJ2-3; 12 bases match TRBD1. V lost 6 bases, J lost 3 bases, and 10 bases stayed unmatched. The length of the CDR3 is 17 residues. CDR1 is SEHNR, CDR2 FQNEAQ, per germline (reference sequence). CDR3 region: CASRFPGGQGATDTQYF. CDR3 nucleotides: TGTGCCAGCAGATTTCCCGGGGGACAGGGGGCTACAGATACGCAGTATTTT.